These 6 T cell receptor beta chains came from one sample sequenced in a study of shared clonotypes between healthy human individuals. The repertoire was sequenced with immunoSEQ multiplex PCR; TCRdb's copy has only in-frame clones and lacks some. The data contain about 2 million clones, about 95% of them singletons. The naive CD8 population came from CD45RO-negative cells selected for CCR7, without terminally differentiated effector memory CD45RA+ cells. The sample taken for sequencing was naive CD8+ T cells sorted from blood. These receptors were taken from a young man in good health.

Details on this clone: Other DNA sequences from this sample encode an identical CDR3 as well. CDR3 DNA: TGCAGCGTTGGTGGGGCCAACGTCCTGACTTTC. Its protein is CSVGGANVLTF. This chain connects TRBV29-1 to TRBJ2-6; D is unresolved. The V gene lost 4 bases and the J gene lost 3 bases, with 1 base spanning the gap. The germline V gene encodes CDR1 SQVTM and CDR2 ANQGSEA. The CDR3 totals 11 residues.

This clone was picked up one time. V gene TRBV19 combines with J gene TRBJ2-5; D call uncertain. Trimming cost V 6 bases and J 5 bases, with 13 bases left between them. Germline CDR1 and CDR2: LNHDA and SQIVND (reference sequence). The CDR3 runs to 13 residues. For the CDR3, the DNA is TGTGCCAGTAGCCTGTGGGCTGGGGAGACCCAGTACTTC. As protein: CASSLWAGETQYF.

CDR3 sequence: CASSDGLAGGPDTQYF. CDR3 sequence (DNA): TGCGCCAGCAGCGACGGACTAGCGGGGGGGCCAGATACGCAGTATTTT. This chain joins TRBV4-1 and TRBJ2-3, with TRBD2 identical over 15 bases. CDR3 length equals 16 residues. The germline V gene encodes CDR1 MGHRA and CDR2 YSYEKL. J gave up 4 bases and V 5 bases, and 4 bases lay outside the gene matches.

This clone was counted a few times. The J gene is TRBJ1-1, the V gene TRBV7-9; D not certain. Trimming shortened V by 6 bases and J by 4 bases, and 9 bases separated the two germline ends. The CDR3 consists of 12 residues. The germline V gene encodes CDR1 SEHNR and CDR2 FQNEAQ (reference sequence). The CDR3 bases are TGTGCCAGCAGTCGAACCATCACTGAAGCTTTCTTT. It is translated as CASSRTITEAFF. The full variable domain, with the rest looked up from reference TRBV7-9 and TRBJ1-1, is DTGVSQNPRHKITKRGQNVTFRCDPISEHNRLYWYRQTLGQGPEFLTYFQNEAQLEKSRLLSDRFSAERPKGSFSTLEIQRTEQGDSAMYLCASSRTITEAFFGQGTRLTVV.

On this clone: This sample includes further DNA sequences coding for the same CDR3. The V gene is TRBV27, the J gene TRBJ1-2; TRBD1 is a possible D gene (5 bases). Trimming removed 6 bases from V and 1 base from J, with 9 bases in between. The germline gives CDR1 MNHEY, CDR2 SMNVEV (reference sequence). The CDR3 is 13 residues long. CDR3 nucleotides: TGTGCCAGCAGCCCAGGGAGTAACTATGGCTACACCTTC. This translates into CASSPGSNYGYTF.

The V gene is TRBV21-1, the J gene TRBJ2-7. TRBV21-1 is marked as a pseudogene. CDR3 length: 21 residues. The CDR3 DNA is TGTGCCAGCAGCAAATCTGGGGGGCTTCGAGGATGTAGCGAATGCTCCTACGAGCAGTACTTC. Its protein is CASSKSGGLRGCSECSYEQYF.